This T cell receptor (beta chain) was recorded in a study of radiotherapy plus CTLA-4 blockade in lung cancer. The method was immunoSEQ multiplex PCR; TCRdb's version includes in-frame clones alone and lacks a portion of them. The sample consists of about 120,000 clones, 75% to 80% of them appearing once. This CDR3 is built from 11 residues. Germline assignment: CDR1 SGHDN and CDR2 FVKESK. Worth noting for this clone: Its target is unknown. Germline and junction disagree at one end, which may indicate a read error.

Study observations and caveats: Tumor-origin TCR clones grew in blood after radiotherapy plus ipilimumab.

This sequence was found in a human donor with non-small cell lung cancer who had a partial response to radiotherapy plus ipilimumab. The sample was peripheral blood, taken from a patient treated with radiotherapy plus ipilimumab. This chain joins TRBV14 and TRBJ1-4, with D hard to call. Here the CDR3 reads CASSQYEKLSF. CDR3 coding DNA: TGTGCCAGCAGCCAATATGAAAAACTGTCTTTT.